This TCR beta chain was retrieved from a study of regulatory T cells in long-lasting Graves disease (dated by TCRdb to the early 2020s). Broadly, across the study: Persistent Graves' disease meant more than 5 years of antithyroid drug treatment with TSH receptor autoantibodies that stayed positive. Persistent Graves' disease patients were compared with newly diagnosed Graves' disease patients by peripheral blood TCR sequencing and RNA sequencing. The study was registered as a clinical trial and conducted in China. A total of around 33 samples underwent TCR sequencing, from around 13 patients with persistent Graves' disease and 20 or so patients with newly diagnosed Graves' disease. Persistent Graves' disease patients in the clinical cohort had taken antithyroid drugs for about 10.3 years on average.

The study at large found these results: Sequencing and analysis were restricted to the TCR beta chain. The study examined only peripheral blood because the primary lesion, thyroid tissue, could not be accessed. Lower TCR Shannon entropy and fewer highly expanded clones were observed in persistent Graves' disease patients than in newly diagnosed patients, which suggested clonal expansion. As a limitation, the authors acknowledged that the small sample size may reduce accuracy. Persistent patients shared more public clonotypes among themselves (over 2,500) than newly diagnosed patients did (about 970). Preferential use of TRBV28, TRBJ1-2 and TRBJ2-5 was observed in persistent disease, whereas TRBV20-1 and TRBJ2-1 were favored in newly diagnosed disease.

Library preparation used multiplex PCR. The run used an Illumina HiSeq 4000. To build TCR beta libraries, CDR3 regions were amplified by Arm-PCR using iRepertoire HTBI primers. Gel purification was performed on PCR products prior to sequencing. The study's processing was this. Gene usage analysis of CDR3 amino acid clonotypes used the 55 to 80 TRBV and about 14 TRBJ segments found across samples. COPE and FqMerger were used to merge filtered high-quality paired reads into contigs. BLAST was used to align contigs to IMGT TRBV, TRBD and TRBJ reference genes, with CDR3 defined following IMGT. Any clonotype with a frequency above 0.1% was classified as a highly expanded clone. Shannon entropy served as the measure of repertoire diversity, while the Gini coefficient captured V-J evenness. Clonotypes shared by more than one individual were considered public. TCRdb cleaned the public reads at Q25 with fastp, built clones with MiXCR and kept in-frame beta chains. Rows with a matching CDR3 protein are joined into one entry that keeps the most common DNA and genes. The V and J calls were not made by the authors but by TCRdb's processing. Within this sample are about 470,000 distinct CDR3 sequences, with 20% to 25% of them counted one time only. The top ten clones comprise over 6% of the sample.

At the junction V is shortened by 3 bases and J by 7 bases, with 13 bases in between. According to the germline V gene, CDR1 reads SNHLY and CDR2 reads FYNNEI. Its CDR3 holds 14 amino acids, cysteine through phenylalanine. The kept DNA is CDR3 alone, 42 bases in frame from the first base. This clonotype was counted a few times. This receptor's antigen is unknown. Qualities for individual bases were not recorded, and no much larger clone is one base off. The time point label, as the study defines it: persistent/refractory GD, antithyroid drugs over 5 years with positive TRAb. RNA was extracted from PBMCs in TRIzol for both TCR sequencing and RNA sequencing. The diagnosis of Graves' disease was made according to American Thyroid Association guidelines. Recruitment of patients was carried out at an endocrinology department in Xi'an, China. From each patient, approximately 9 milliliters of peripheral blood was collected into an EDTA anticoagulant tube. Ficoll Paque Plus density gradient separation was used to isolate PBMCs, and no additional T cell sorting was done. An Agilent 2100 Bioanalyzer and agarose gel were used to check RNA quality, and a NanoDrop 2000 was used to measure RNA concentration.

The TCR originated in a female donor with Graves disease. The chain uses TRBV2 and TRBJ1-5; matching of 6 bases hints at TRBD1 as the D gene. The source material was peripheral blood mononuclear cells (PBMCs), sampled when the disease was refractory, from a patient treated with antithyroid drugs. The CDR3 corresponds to CASSDGGRGQPQHF. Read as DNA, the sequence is TGTGCCAGCAGTGATGGGGGGCGGGGGCAGCCCCAGCATTTT.